These T cell receptor beta chains were read from a single sample in a study of cytotoxic CD8 clonotypes in ibrutinib-treated CLL. TCRdb's table, derived via immunoSEQ multiplex PCR, lists solely in-frame clones and lacks some. The repertoire consists of some 85,000 clones, with 60% to 80% occurring once and the leading ten covering 20% to 25%. This specimen consisted of PBMCs, obtained after 24 months of ibrutinib treatment. These receptors originate from a human donor with chronic lymphocytic leukemia. Both conserved end residues are part of each CDR3. The order of the fields is clone size, V gene, D gene, J gene, CDR3 length, CDR3 DNA, CDR3 protein. D genes are given only for firm matches. A row's size may be missing; if present it is once, few, many or a size class.

-,TRBV4-3,-,TRBJ2-3,15,TGCGCCAGCAGCCAAGAAGGGGGGCCCGCAAATACGCAGTATTTT,CASSQEGGPANTQYF
-,TRBV21-1,-,TRBJ1-1,16,TGTGCCAGCAGCCTCCCTGGGAGGGGTGGGGACACTGAAGCTTTCTTT,CASSLPGRGGDTEAFF
-,TRBV2,TRBD1,TRBJ2-7,13,TGTGCCAGCAATACAGGGGGCAGGTACGAGCAGTACTTC,CASNTGGRYEQYF
-,TRBV7-2,TRBD1,TRBJ2-6,18,TGTGCCAGCAGCTCCCGGGACAGGGCCGAATCTGGGGCCAACGTCCTGACTTTC,CASSSRDRAESGANVLTF
-,TRBV19,TRBD2,TRBJ2-1,13,TGTGCCAGTAATCCGGGGGGATACAATGAGCAGTTCTTC,CASNPGGYNEQFF
-,TRBV18,TRBD1,TRBJ1-4,12,TGTGCCAGCTCCCAGGGGGCGCGGGAACTGTTTTTT,CASSQGARELFF
-,TRBV5-1,TRBD2,TRBJ2-1,15,TGCGCCAGCAGCTGGGGACTAGCGGGAGAAGGTGAGCAGTTCTTC,CASSWGLAGEGEQFF
-,TRBV6-5,-,TRBJ1-1,14,TGTGCCAGCAGGGCCGGGACCGCGGGGACTGAAGCTTTCTTT,CASRAGTAGTEAFF
-,TRBV2,TRBD2,TRBJ2-7,14,TGTGCCAGCACTCAGGCCCGGGAGGGGAGCGAGCAGTACTTC,CASTQAREGSEQYF
-,TRBV7-8,-,TRBJ2-3,17,TGTGCCAGCAGCTTCCAAACTAATTCCCTGGGCACAGATACGCAGTATTTT,CASSFQTNSLGTDTQYF
once,TRBV5-4,-,TRBJ1-4,14,TGTGCCAGCAGCTCAGGGGCGGCTATTGAAAAACTGTTTTTT,CASSSGAAIEKLFF
-,TRBV14,-,TRBJ2-7,13,TGTGCCAGCAGCCACAGAAAGGTTAACGAGCAGTACTTC,CASSHRKVNEQYF
once,TRBV14,-,TRBJ1-4,14,TGTGCCAGCAGCCGAGGGGGGCGGGTGGAAAAACTGTTTTTT,CASSRGGRVEKLFF
few,TRBV6-1,-,TRBJ1-1,14,TGTGCCAGCAGTGGCGGGCTTTCGAACACTGAAGCTTTCTTT,CASSGGLSNTEAFF